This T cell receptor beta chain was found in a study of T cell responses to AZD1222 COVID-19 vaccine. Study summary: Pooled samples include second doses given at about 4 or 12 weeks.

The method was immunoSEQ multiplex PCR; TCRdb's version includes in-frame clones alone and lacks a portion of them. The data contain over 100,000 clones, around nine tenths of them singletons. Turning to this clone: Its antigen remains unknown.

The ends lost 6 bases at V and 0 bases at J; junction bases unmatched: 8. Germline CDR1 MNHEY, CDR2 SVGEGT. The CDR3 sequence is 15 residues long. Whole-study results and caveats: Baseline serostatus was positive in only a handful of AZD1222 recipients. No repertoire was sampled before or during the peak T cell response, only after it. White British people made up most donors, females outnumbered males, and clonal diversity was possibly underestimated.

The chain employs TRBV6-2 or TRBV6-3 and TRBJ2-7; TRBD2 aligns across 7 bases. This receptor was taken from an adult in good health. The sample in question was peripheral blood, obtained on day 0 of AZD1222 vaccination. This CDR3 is CASSSTSTYSYEQYF. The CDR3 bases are TGTGCCAGCAGCTCGACTAGCACTTACTCCTACGAGCAGTACTTC.